These 30 T cell receptor beta chains were all obtained from the same sample, sequenced in a study of OX40 agonist ivuxolimab in advanced cancers. Sequencing was performed with immunoSEQ multiplex PCR; in TCRdb, only in-frame clones are kept and a portion is missing. The sample includes tens of thousands of clones, about 88% seen only once; the top ten take roughly 6.6%. The sequencing used CD4+ or CD8+ T cells sorted from blood, collected in a trial of the OX40 agonist ivuxolimab. These receptors all come from an adult with an advanced solid tumor such as melanoma, head and neck, liver or kidney cancer.

This chain connects TRBV18 to TRBJ2-1, with D perhaps assigned TRBD1 or TRBD2 (6 bases each). V lost 0 bases to trimming and J lost 6 bases, with 15 bases between them. Germline V gives CDR1 KGHSH, CDR2 LQKENI. The CDR3 spans 16 residues. CDR3 protein: CASSPPKRGPGNEQFF. The CDR3 DNA follows: TGTGCCAGCTCACCACCGAAACGGGGGCCAGGCAATGAGCAGTTCTTC. Based on the CDR3 plus reference TRBV18 and TRBJ2-1, the full variable domain is NAGVMQNPRHLVRRRGQEARLRCSPMKGHSHVYWYRQLPEEGLKFMVYLQKENIIDESGMPKERFSAEFPKEGPSILRIQQVVRGDSAAYFCASSPPKRGPGNEQFFGPGTRLTVL.

V and J are TRBV30 and TRBJ1-5, with TRBD1 matching over 7 bases. Germline V lookup: CDR1 GTSNPN, CDR2 SVGIG (reference sequence). CDR3 size: 15 residues. V was pared by 0 bases and J by 4 bases, with 6 bases of the junction left unmatched. The CDR3: CAWSVEQGSNQPQHF. The CDR3 bases are TGTGCCTGGAGTGTGGAACAGGGGAGTAATCAGCCCCAGCATTTT. Full variable domain (rest looked up from reference TRBV30 and TRBJ1-5): SQTIHQWPATLVQPVGSPLSLECTVEGTSNPNLYWYRQAAGRGLQLLFYSVGIGQISSEVPQNLSASRPQDRQFILSSKKLLLSDSGFYLCAWSVEQGSNQPQHFGDGTRLSIL.

The V call is TRBV30, the J call TRBJ1-3; D perhaps matches TRBD1 (5 bases). V was pared by 8 bases and J by 0 bases, with 14 bases between. The germline V gene encodes CDR1 GTSNPN and CDR2 SVGIG (reference sequence). The CDR3 has 14 amino acids. CDR3 bases: TGTGCCCGGACCCAGGGCTACTCTGGAAACACCATATATTTT. It is translated as CARTQGYSGNTIYF.

This clone was counted a few times. The chain carries TRBV7-2 and TRBJ2-5; no clear D gene. The CDR3 loop spans 12 amino acids. Trimming took 2 bases from V and 6 from J, leaving 7 bases between them. Germline lookup yields CDR1 SGHTA and CDR2 FQGNSA. The CDR3: CASSLSRKTQYF. CDR3 nucleotides: TGTGCCAGCAGCTTAAGTCGAAAGACCCAGTACTTC.

This clone turned up a few times. V and J are TRBV11-1 and TRBJ2-1; unclear D gene. Trimming left V 5 bases short and J 2 bases short, with 4 bases between. This CDR3 region has 12 residues. Germline CDR1 reads SGHAT; CDR2 reads FQDESV (reference sequence). Here the CDR3 DNA reads TGTGCCAGCAGCCCCCCCTACAATGAGCAGTTCTTC. Residues: CASSPPYNEQFF.

This sequence joins TRBV30 and TRBJ1-4; D unresolved. Germline V gene data show CDR1 as GTSNPN and CDR2 as SVGIG (reference sequence). Trimming shortened V by 2 bases and J by 8 bases, and 12 bases separated the two germline ends. The CDR3 runs 13 residues. The CDR3 DNA follows: TGTGCCTGGAGTATCCGGCCCGAAGAAAAACTGTTTTTT. The encoded protein is CAWSIRPEEKLFF.

The chain uses TRBV19 and TRBJ2-7; D is possibly TRBD1 (5 bases). V lost 3 bases, J lost 0 bases, and 9 bases lay in between. From germline, CDR1 is LNHDA and CDR2 SQIVND (reference sequence). CDR3 length: 14 residues. Here the CDR3 reads CASSIPGNSYEQYF. CDR3 bases: TGTGCCAGTAGTATCCCAGGGAACTCCTACGAGCAGTACTTC.

V and J are TRBV7-8 and TRBJ2-1, with a tentative D call TRBD2 (6 bases). The CDR3 is 15 residues long. V was trimmed by 7 bases and J by 4 bases, leaving 17 bases between them. Germline loops: CDR1 SGHVS, CDR2 FQNEAQ. This CDR3 reads CASTNTRDSYNEQFF. The DNA for the CDR3 is TGTGCCAGCACCAACACCCGGGACTCTTACAATGAGCAGTTCTTC.

V and J are TRBV18 and TRBJ1-5; the match to TRBD1 covers 11 bases. This CDR3 has 16 residues. Germline lookup yields CDR1 KGHSH and CDR2 LQKENI. V lost 3 bases, J lost 7 bases, and 8 bases stayed unmatched. The CDR3: CASSPGLDRGRQPQHF. In DNA, the CDR3 is TGTGCCAGCTCACCCGGTCTGGACAGGGGGCGCCAGCCCCAGCATTTT.

This chain connects TRBV30 to TRBJ1-2; D is possibly TRBD1 (5 bases). Germline V gene lookup returns CDR1 GTSNPN and CDR2 SVGIG (reference sequence). This CDR3 has 12 residues. V dropped 1 base and J dropped 4 bases, with 7 bases sitting between them. The CDR3 DNA is TGTGCCTGGAGTGGGGACTTCTATGGCTACACCTTC. Translating it yields CAWSGDFYGYTF.

The chain links TRBV5-1 to TRBJ2-1, with D hard to call. The germline V and J ends were trimmed by 6 bases and 9 bases, with 19 bases remaining between them. This CDR3 contains 14 residues. Germline V gene sequence: CDR1 SGHRS, CDR2 YFSETQ. The chain's CDR3 is CASTRDLAHGEQFF. CDR3 nucleotides: TGCGCCAGCACCCGTGATCTGGCCCACGGTGAGCAGTTCTTC.

This clone came up a few times. The chain links TRBV18 to TRBJ1-5; possibly TRBD1 for D (5 bases). The CDR3 length is 13 residues. Deletions cut 8 bases from V and 3 bases from J, with 11 bases between. Germline V lookup: CDR1 KGHSH, CDR2 LQKENI. The CDR3 sequence is CASQGAINQPQHF. Here the CDR3 DNA reads TGTGCCAGCCAAGGGGCGATCAATCAGCCCCAGCATTTT.

This clone has more than one count but fewer than ten. The gene calls are TRBV4-3 and TRBJ2-7, with TRBD2 identical over 7 bases. This CDR3 spans 15 amino acids. CDR1 LGHNA and CDR2 YSLEER come from the germline V gene. The J segment lost 2 bases and the V segment lost 0 bases, leaving 4 bases of the junction unmatched. CDR3 region: CASSQDRGGAYEQYF. In nucleotides, the CDR3 is TGCGCCAGCAGCCAAGATCGGGGAGGGGCCTACGAGCAGTACTTC.

This clone appeared once. The V call is TRBV7-9, the J call TRBJ2-1; the match to TRBD2 covers 8 bases. The V segment lost 4 bases and the J segment 9 bases; nucleotides outside the gene matches: 8. Germline-derived CDR1 and CDR2 are SEHNR and FQNEAQ (reference sequence). The CDR3 extends over 14 amino acids. CDR3 sequence: CASSSAGVGREQFF. The CDR3 DNA follows: TGTGCCAGCAGCTCAGCGGGAGTGGGACGTGAGCAGTTCTTC.

The chain uses TRBV18 and TRBJ2-5, with unresolved D. Germline loops: CDR1 KGHSH, CDR2 LQKENI. The germline V and J ends were trimmed by 4 bases and 2 bases, with 14 bases remaining between them. The CDR3 has 15 residues. The CDR3 loop is CASSLELVGQETQYF. In DNA form, the CDR3 reads TGTGCCAGCTCACTCGAATTGGTTGGTCAAGAGACCCAGTACTTC.

The chain uses TRBV4-3 and TRBJ2-3; tentatively, D is TRBD2 (5 bases). Germline V gene data show CDR1 as LGHNA and CDR2 as YSLEER. The CDR3 is made up of 15 amino acids. With 1 base removed from V and 4 bases from J, the gap between germline ends came to 12 bases. This CDR3 is CASSQGSREADTQYF. CDR3 in DNA: TGCGCCAGCAGCCAAGGATCTCGGGAAGCAGATACGCAGTATTTT.

There are a few counts of this clone. The CDR3 loop reads CASSIRGGGQLGTQYF. Written as DNA, the CDR3 is TGTGCCAGTAGTATACGGGGCGGGGGCCAACTCGGGACCCAGTACTTC. V and J are TRBV19 and TRBJ2-5; a weak D match, TRBD2 (7 bases). Trimming removed 2 bases from V and 7 bases from J, with 20 bases in between. The CDR3 consists of 16 residues. CDR1 LNHDA and CDR2 SQIVND come from the germline V gene (reference sequence).

The rearrangement links TRBV14 to TRBJ1-1, with a weak D call TRBD1 (6 bases). V gave up 1 base and J gave up 6 bases, with 15 bases separating them. CDR3 size: 15 residues. Germline CDR1 is SGHDN and CDR2 is FVKESK. The chain's CDR3 is CASSQVGGRRAEAFF. The CDR3, as DNA: TGTGCCAGCAGCCAAGTGGGGGGCAGAAGGGCTGAAGCTTTCTTT.

The CDR3 is CAWRQQGASYEQYF. CDR3 in DNA: TGTGCCTGGAGACAGCAGGGGGCCTCCTACGAGCAGTACTTC. V and J are TRBV30 and TRBJ2-7; 8 bases fit TRBD1. J was trimmed by 0 bases and V by 3 bases; bases with no gene match: 4. The CDR3 extends over 14 amino acids. The germline CDR1 and CDR2 sequences are GTSNPN and SVGIG (reference sequence).

The chain links TRBV30 to TRBJ2-5; a weak D match, TRBD1 (6 bases). This CDR3 has 12 amino acids. With 3 bases removed from V and 4 bases from J, the gap between germline ends came to 9 bases. Germline CDR1 is GTSNPN and CDR2 is SVGIG (reference sequence). This CDR3 is CAWREQGETQYF. The DNA of the CDR3 is TGTGCCTGGAGGGAACAGGGAGAGACCCAGTACTTC. Looking up the rest from reference TRBV30 and TRBJ2-5 gives the full variable domain: SQTIHQWPATLVQPVGSPLSLECTVEGTSNPNLYWYRQAAGRGLQLLFYSVGIGQISSEVPQNLSASRPQDRQFILSSKKLLLSDSGFYLCAWREQGETQYFGPGTRLLVL.

This chain joins TRBV2 and TRBJ2-2; 7 bases fit TRBD2. The CDR3 spans 16 residues. Germline CDR1 reads SNHLY; CDR2 reads FYNNEI. J was trimmed by 8 bases and V by 4 bases; bases with no gene match: 13. DNA of the CDR3: TGTGCCAGCAGTGGAACTAGCGCCATAGATGGGGGGGAGCTGTTTTTT. Residues: CASSGTSAIDGGELFF.

This chain joins TRBV10-3 and TRBJ1-5, with D possibly being TRBD1 (5 bases). Trimming shortened V by 6 bases and J by 1 base, and 7 bases separated the two germline ends. The CDR3 runs to 13 residues. From germline, CDR1 is ENHRY and CDR2 SYGVKD. CDR3 coding DNA: TGTGCCATCAGCCCAGGGAGCAATCAGCCCCAGCATTTT. Amino acid sequence: CAISPGSNQPQHF.

About this clone itself: An end of the junction does not agree with germline; a read error may underlie this. The rearrangement links TRBV6-6 to TRBJ2-5; perhaps TRBD2 as D (6 bases). Germline loops: CDR1 MNHNY, CDR2 SVGAGI (reference sequence). The length of the CDR3 is 16 residues. The CDR3 reads CASTVGGGRIVEIQYF. The CDR3 DNA sequence: TGTGCCAGCACGGTGGGTGGAGGGCGGATCGTAGAGATCCAGTACTTC.

A single count supports this clone. V and J are TRBV29-1 and TRBJ2-1, with D uncertain. The germline V gene encodes CDR1 SQVTM and CDR2 ANQGSEA. The V end lost 5 bases, the J end lost 1 base, and 6 bases lay between the germline ends. This CDR3 comprises 12 residues. CDR3 loop: CSVTRSYNEQFF. The CDR3 DNA sequence: TGCAGCGTTACCAGGTCCTACAATGAGCAGTTCTTC.

This clone was picked up one time. The rearrangement joins TRBV6-1 to TRBJ2-7, with D uncertain. Germline CDR1 MNHNS, CDR2 SASEGT. Deletions cut 6 bases from V and 2 bases from J, with 11 bases between. The CDR3 sequence is 13 residues long. The CDR3 region is CASSPRPPYEQYF. DNA for the CDR3: TGTGCCAGCAGCCCCAGGCCCCCCTACGAGCAGTACTTC.

V usage is TRBV7-6 and J usage is TRBJ1-1, with 8 positions matching TRBD1. The CDR3 length is 12 residues. The V gene's germline CDR1 is SGHVS and CDR2 FNYEAQ. V lost 5 bases, J lost 7 bases, and 3 bases stayed unmatched. CDR3 in DNA: TGTGCCAGCAGCCCAGGGGGCGGTGAAGCTTTCTTT. Protein product: CASSPGGGEAFF.

The chain links TRBV9 to TRBJ1-5; D perhaps matches TRBD1 (5 bases). In germline, CDR1 is SGDLS, CDR2 YYNGEE. The length of the CDR3 is 14 residues. V was shortened by 3 bases and J by 2 bases, with 9 bases between the two germline ends. CDR3 nucleotides: TGTGCCAGCAGCGCGGGACGGGGCAATCAGCCCCAGCATTTT. It yields the protein CASSAGRGNQPQHF.

The table lists this clone with a count of one. The chain joins TRBV4-1 to TRBJ2-7; 9 nucleotides agree with TRBD2. Germline CDR1 MGHRA, CDR2 YSYEKL. This CDR3 is 17 amino acids long. V lost 1 base to trimming and J lost 2 bases; unmatched junction nucleotides: 9. CDR3 DNA sequence: TGCGCCAGCAGCCAAGGTAGTAGCGGGGGCCTTACCTACGAGCAGTACTTC. Protein product: CASSQGSSGGLTYEQYF.

CDR3 nucleotide sequence: TGTGCCAGCGGACGGACAGGGGAGAGGATTCAGCCCCAGCATTTT. It specifies CASGRTGERIQPQHF. V is TRBV6-1 and J is TRBJ1-5; 9 nucleotides align to TRBD1. The germline V gene has CDR1 MNHNS and CDR2 SASEGT. V was pared by 8 bases and J by 6 bases, with 11 bases of the junction left unmatched. The CDR3 totals 15 residues.

For the CDR3, the DNA is TGTGCCAGCAAAAAATACGAGCAGTACTTC. This codes for CASKKYEQYF. The V and J genes are TRBV28 and TRBJ2-5; D is uncertain. The DNA end favors TRBJ2-7, so the J call may be wrong. The CDR3 length is 10 residues. Germline lookup yields CDR1 MDHEN and CDR2 SYDVKM.